The 3 T cell receptor beta chains below were found in one sample sequenced in a study of Graves' ophthalmopathy and Graves' hyperthyroidism. CDR3 regions of TCR beta were amplified from RNA transcripts. RT-PCR was first run with HTBI primers, then multiplex PCR in a second round. A single record per CDR3 protein comes from TCRdb applying MiXCR to the multiplex PCR reads. Of some 25,000 distinct CDR3 sequences listed, almost 50% were seen once; the top ten hold approximately 6.7%. Source material: peripheral blood. The origin of the receptors is an adult woman with stable Graves' hyperthyroidism.

This clonotype has at least ten counts. This chain uses TRBV3-1 with TRBJ2-5; 7 positions agree with TRBD2. There are 14 residues in the CDR3. Trimming cost V 1 base and J 5 bases; bases outside gene matches: 4. CDR1 LGHDT and CDR2 YNNKEL come from the germline V gene (reference sequence). DNA for the CDR3: TGTGCCAGCAGCCAAGGGACTAGTGTCGAGACCCAGTACTTC. It is translated as CASSQGTSVETQYF.

The chain is built from TRBV10-1 and TRBJ2-1, with D perhaps matching TRBD1 (6 bases). Germline values: CDR1 WNHNN, CDR2 SYGVQD (reference sequence). V gave up 4 bases and J gave up 7 bases, with 11 bases separating them. The CDR3 consists of 13 residues. The CDR3 nucleotides are TGCGCCAGCAGTGGAGGGGGAAAGAATGAGCAGTTCTTC. This gives the protein CASSGGGKNEQFF.

This clonotype has a single count. V and J are TRBV20-1 and TRBJ1-6, with 7 bases aligning to TRBD1. CDR3 size: 14 residues. The germline V gene has CDR1 DFQATT and CDR2 SNEGSKA (reference sequence). J gave up 10 bases and V 2 bases, and 8 bases lay outside the gene matches. The CDR3 DNA follows: TGCAGTGCTAGACCCGACAGGGCTCCGTCACCCCTCCACTTT. Protein: CSARPDRAPSPLHF.